Below, 30 T cell receptor beta chains from the same sample are listed, as sequenced in a study of regulatory T cells in long-lasting Graves disease. The time point here: newly diagnosed GD, antithyroid drugs for less than 3 months. Isolated PBMC RNA provided the starting material for the TCR library. For TCR beta, libraries came from iRepertoire HTBI primers and Arm-PCR of CDR3 regions. TCRdb ran MiXCR on the multiplex PCR reads and lists one entry per CDR3 protein. The data hold approximately 270,000 distinct CDR3 sequences, with around a sixth observed a single time. Separately, the same data were catalogued under a study of T cells in Graves' hyperthyroidism and ophthalmopathy.

The material sequenced was peripheral blood mononuclear cells (PBMCs), taken at new diagnosis, from a patient treated with antithyroid drugs. The receptors shown here come from a woman in her twenties or thirties with Graves disease.

This clonotype was seen ten or more times. V usage is TRBV20-1 and J usage is TRBJ2-2, with D perhaps matching TRBD2 (5 bases). The CDR3 loop spans 14 amino acids. V shed 6 bases and J shed 1 base, with 12 bases lying between them. From germline, CDR1 is DFQATT and CDR2 SNEGSKA (reference sequence). CDR3 in amino acids: CSAHRGVNTGELFF. CDR3 in DNA: TGCAGTGCCCATCGGGGAGTGAACACCGGGGAGCTGTTTTTT.

This chain uses TRBV20-1 with TRBJ2-7; TRBD2 agrees at 10 bases. The CDR3 consists of 15 residues. Germline values: CDR1 DFQATT, CDR2 SNEGSKA (reference sequence). Trimming removed 6 bases from V and 4 bases from J; junction bases left unmatched: 12. CDR3 sequence reads: CSARVPLAGSYEQYF. For the CDR3, the DNA is TGCAGTGCCCGCGTCCCACTAGCGGGGTCTTACGAGCAGTACTTC.

At least ten counts were recorded for this clonotype. The chain uses TRBV12-3 or TRBV12-4 and TRBJ2-7, with 8 bases aligning to TRBD1. V lost 7 bases, J lost 6 bases, and 8 bases stayed unmatched. CDR3 length: 13 amino acids. The CDR3 nucleotides read TGTGCCAGCACCTCGACAGGGGTTGGCGAGCAGTACTTC. Translation: CASTSTGVGEQYF.

This clonotype was counted only a few times. The gene calls are TRBV6-1 and TRBJ2-6; D remains ambiguous. This CDR3 comprises 13 residues. V was pared by 7 bases and J by 4 bases, with 8 bases between. Per germline, CDR1 MNHNS and CDR2 SASEGT. The CDR3 region has the DNA TGTGCCAGCAAAGTCTCCGGGGCCAACGTCCTGACTTTC. It encodes CASKVSGANVLTF.

This clonotype was recorded at least ten times. CDR3 in DNA: TGTGCCAGCTCACCACTAGAGCGGGGGGCCACAGATACGCAGTATTTT. Translation gives CASSPLERGATDTQYF. This sequence joins TRBV18 and TRBJ2-3; TRBD2 aligns across 9 bases. Germline V CDR1 and CDR2: KGHSH, LQKENI. V was pared by 1 base and J by 2 bases, with 4 bases of the junction left unmatched. CDR3 length: 16 residues.

At least ten counts were recorded for this clonotype. One end of the junction varies from germline; a read error may be responsible. This chain uses TRBV11-2 with TRBJ1-4; D might be TRBD1 (5 bases). Germline V gene sequence: CDR1 SGHAT, CDR2 FQNNGV. The CDR3 runs 15 residues. The CDR3 loop is CASSLSRRGGEKLLF. The DNA for the CDR3 is TGTGCCAGCAGCTTGAGTAGGCGTGGGGGTGAAAAACTGCTTTTT. The full variable domain, its missing parts supplied by reference TRBV11-2 and TRBJ1-4, is EAGVAQSPRYKIIEKRQSVAFWCNPISGHATLYWYQQILGQGPKLLIQFQNNGVVDDSQLPKDRFSAERLKGVDSTLKIQPAKLEDSAVYLCASSLSRRGGEKLLFGSGTQLSVL.

This clonotype was recorded a few times. The V and J genes are TRBV19 and TRBJ1-1, with D possibly matching TRBD1 (5 bases). CDR1 and CDR2 from the germline V gene are LNHDA and SQIVND (reference sequence). The V end was cut by 6 bases, the J end by 5 bases, with 16 bases between. The CDR3 is 14 amino acids. CDR3 DNA: TGTGCCAGTAGCCCACCGTGGGGGGGGACTGAAGCTTTCTTT. It codes for CASSPPWGGTEAFF.

This clonotype was counted ten times or more. The chain is built from TRBV3-1 and TRBJ2-5, with unresolved D. Trimming shortened V by 1 base and J by 11 bases, and 23 bases separated the two germline ends. The CDR3 is 16 amino acids. Germline CDR1 and CDR2: LGHDT and YNNKEL (reference sequence). The CDR3 sequence is CASSQVGAAFGSGQYF. The CDR3 region has the DNA TGTGCCAGCAGCCAAGTCGGCGCTGCCTTTGGTAGTGGGCAGTACTTC.

For this clonotype: Mismatch with germline at one junction end may stem from a read error. The V call is TRBV2, the J call TRBJ2-1; 8 bases align to TRBD2. Germline CDR1 SNHLY, CDR2 FYNNEI. The CDR3 sequence is 14 residues long. The CDR3 bases are TGTGCCAGCAGTTTGTCAGCGGGAGCGACCAGGGTGATTTTC. The encoded protein is CASSLSAGATRVIF.

The table lists this clonotype with many counts. The chain has TRBV7-2 and TRBJ2-1; the D gene is possibly TRBD1 (6 bases). CDR1 and CDR2 from the germline V gene are SGHTA and FQGNSA. The CDR3 runs 18 residues. V was trimmed by 0 bases and J by 3 bases, leaving 18 bases between them. As DNA, the CDR3 is TGTGCCAGCAGCTTAGCTTGGTTAGGGACACTACTCTACAATGAGCAGTTCTTC. Translation: CASSLAWLGTLLYNEQFF.

CDR3 protein: CSARQSTDTQYF. CDR3 coding DNA: TGCAGTGCCAGACAGTCCACAGATACGCAGTATTTT. J is TRBJ2-3 and V is TRBV20-1; the D gene is possibly TRBD1 (5 bases). V lost 6 bases to trimming and J lost 2 bases, with 9 bases between them. This CDR3 spans 12 amino acids. Looked up from germline, CDR1 is DFQATT and CDR2 is SNEGSKA (reference sequence).

This clonotype came up many times. This chain joins TRBV6-1 and TRBJ1-1; D ambiguous. Germline CDR1 and CDR2: MNHNS and SASEGT. The CDR3 runs 12 residues. V lost 5 bases to trimming and J lost 11 bases, with 15 bases between them. CDR3: CASSTIRTWAFF. The CDR3 bases are TGTGCCAGCAGTACAATTAGGACTTGGGCTTTCTTT.

This clonotype was recorded many times. This CDR3 is CASSPRTSMYSDTQYF. CDR3 bases: TGTGCCAGCTCACCACGTACTAGTATGTACTCAGATACGCAGTATTTT. V usage is TRBV18 and J usage is TRBJ2-3; TRBD2 might be the D (5 bases). CDR1 is KGHSH and CDR2 is LQKENI in the germline V gene. This CDR3 contains 16 residues. With 1 base removed from V and 4 bases from J, the gap between germline ends came to 15 bases.

The chain joins TRBV28 to TRBJ1-5; D not certain. Between the trimmed V and J ends, which lost 5 bases and 3 bases, there was a span of 11 bases. The CDR3 is 14 residues long. In germline, CDR1 is MDHEN, CDR2 SYDVKM. In nucleotides, the CDR3 is TGTGCCAGCAGTCCGCAACAAGCCAATCAGCCCCAGCATTTT. The encoded protein is CASSPQQANQPQHF.

This clonotype was picked up one time. The chain is built from TRBV5-1 and TRBJ2-1; D may be TRBD1 or TRBD2 (7 bases each). CDR3 size: 16 residues. V was cut by 1 base and J by 3 bases, with 14 bases left in between. The germline V gene encodes CDR1 SGHRS and CDR2 YFSETQ. The DNA for the CDR3 is TGCGCCAGCAGCTTGAGGGGGCTAGCGGACTACAATGAGCAGTTCTTC. Amino acid sequence: CASSLRGLADYNEQFF.

In this sample, this clonotype turned up many times. This chain uses TRBV7-9 with TRBJ2-2; no definite D call. Per the germline V gene, CDR1 is SEHNR and CDR2 is FQNEAQ (reference sequence). The V gene lost 6 bases and the J gene lost 3 bases, with 2 bases spanning the gap. The CDR3 runs 11 residues. Here the CDR3 DNA reads TGTGCCAGCAGGGACACCGGGGAGCTGTTTTTT. This encodes CASRDTGELFF.

This clonotype was seen many times. The rearrangement links TRBV20-1 to TRBJ2-7; 8 positions agree with TRBD2. Trimming removed 6 bases from V and 6 bases from J; junction bases left unmatched: 10. Germline V gives CDR1 DFQATT, CDR2 SNEGSKA (reference sequence). CDR3 length: 13 amino acids. The CDR3 nucleotides are TGCAGTGCACCCGACTGGGCGGGGGGCGAGCAGTACTTC. The encoded protein is CSAPDWAGGEQYF.

This clonotype was seen at least ten times. One junction end disagrees with the germline gene, perhaps due to a read error. The chain employs TRBV7-7 and TRBJ2-5; no clear D gene. The length of the CDR3 is 15 residues. CDR1 is SSHAT, CDR2 FNYEAQ, per germline (reference sequence). Here the CDR3 reads CASSLHQALAFDQYF. The CDR3 coding sequence is TGTGCTAGCAGCTTACACCAGGCTCTCGCCTTCGACCAGTACTTC.

This clonotype has ten or more counts. The chain recombines TRBV12-3 or TRBV12-4 with TRBJ1-6; 8 nucleotides match TRBD1. V dropped 5 bases and J dropped 2; count of bases not matched to a gene: 2. The CDR3 is 15 residues long. In DNA form, the CDR3 reads TGTGCCAGCAGTGCGGGACAGGCCTATAATTCACCCCTCCACTTT. Protein product: CASSAGQAYNSPLHF.

There are many counts of this clonotype. The rearrangement joins TRBV20-1 to TRBJ2-2; 9 bases align to TRBD1. The CDR3 contains 17 residues. Germline V gives CDR1 DFQATT, CDR2 SNEGSKA (reference sequence). After removal of 3 bases from V and 4 bases from J, the junction contained 12 bases not matched to a gene. The CDR3 DNA follows: TGCAGTGCTAGCGGCGGGACAGGGATGGGTGGCACCGGGGAGCTGTTTTTT. Residues: CSASGGTGMGGTGELFF.

The chain joins TRBV20-1 to TRBJ2-7, with 8 bases lining up with TRBD1. The germline V gene encodes CDR1 DFQATT and CDR2 SNEGSKA (reference sequence). The ends lost 2 bases at V and 6 bases at J; junction bases unmatched: 6. This CDR3 has 13 residues. The CDR3 nucleotides read TGCAGTGCTAGACAGACAGGGGTCGGCGAGCAGTACTTC. The encoded protein is CSARQTGVGEQYF.

This clonotype has a handful of counts. The rearrangement links TRBV11-2 to TRBJ2-3; D might be TRBD1 or TRBD2, each matching 6 bases. CDR1 is SGHAT and CDR2 is FQNNGV in the germline V gene. The V end was cut by 4 bases, the J end by 3 bases, with 26 bases between. The CDR3 consists of 19 residues. The DNA for the CDR3 is TGTGCCAGCAGCTACCCCCGGGGCCGGGGGCCGGTGGGAACAGATACGCAGTATTTT. It translates to CASSYPRGRGPVGTDTQYF.

In its sample, this clonotype was seen many times. This chain joins TRBV7-8 and TRBJ2-3; 8 bases are shared with TRBD2. CDR3 size: 18 residues. Trimming at V came to 5 bases and at J to 1 base, leaving 14 bases not matched to a gene. CDR1 is SGHVS and CDR2 is FQNEAQ in the germline V gene. CDR3 sequence: CASSPGRRRGVRTDTQYF. CDR3 sequence (DNA): TGTGCCAGCAGCCCGGGTCGGCGGCGGGGGGTACGCACAGATACGCAGTATTTT.

This clonotype was picked up many times. At one end, the junction sequence differs from germline, possibly due to a read error. This chain links TRBV5-1 with TRBJ2-5, with a tentative D call TRBD2 (5 bases). The CDR3 spans 13 residues. CDR1 and CDR2 from the germline V gene are SGHRS and YFSETQ. The CDR3 nucleotides are TGTGCCAGCAGCTTGTACCAGCGGGAGACCCAGTACTTC. It is translated as CASSLYQRETQYF.

The table lists this clonotype with many counts. The chain combines TRBV12-3 or TRBV12-4 with TRBJ1-2; D may be TRBD1 (6 bases). V lost 3 bases to trimming and J lost 9 bases, with 14 bases between them. This CDR3 has 13 amino acids. Here the CDR3 reads CASSLIGGRSYTF. The CDR3 nucleotides are TGTGCCAGCAGTTTGATAGGGGGTCGAAGCTACACCTTC.

In regard to this clonotype: A far larger clone is only one base removed, so a read error is likely. The CDR3 carries no conserved terminal phenylalanine or tryptophan, so it likely arises from a read error. The chain is built from TRBV11-2 and TRBJ2-3, with 7 bases aligning to TRBD1. This CDR3 spans 15 amino acids. Germline V lookup: CDR1 SGHAT, CDR2 FQNNGV. The ends lost 5 bases at V and 4 bases at J; junction bases unmatched: 9. In DNA form, the CDR3 reads TGTGCCAGCAGCCCCTCGACAGGGTCGGCAGATACGCAGTATCTT. Its translation is CASSPSTGSADTQYL.

There are many counts of this clonotype. This chain connects TRBV6-1 to TRBJ1-2, with D uncertain. Germline V gene lookup returns CDR1 MNHNS and CDR2 SASEGT. The length of the CDR3 is 13 residues. V lost 3 bases and J lost 4, with 9 bases in between. CDR3 coding DNA: TGTGCCAGCAGTGATTCAGTTCTCTATGGCTACACCTTC. It yields the protein CASSDSVLYGYTF.

This clonotype was counted once. The rearrangement uses TRBV20-1 and TRBJ1-3; D may be TRBD1 (6 bases). The ends were cut back, 2 bases at V and 2 bases at J, with 10 bases in the middle. The CDR3 has 14 amino acids. Germline CDR1 DFQATT, CDR2 SNEGSKA (reference sequence). CDR3 coding DNA: TGCAGTGCTAGACAACAGGGTACTGGAAACACCATATATTTT. Translated: CSARQQGTGNTIYF.

Ten or more counts support this clonotype. V usage is TRBV2 and J usage is TRBJ1-5; no reliable D call. Trimming pared 2 bases from V and 2 bases from J, leaving 10 bases between. The CDR3 totals 15 residues. Germline-derived CDR1 and CDR2 are SNHLY and FYNNEI. CDR3: CASSEHGIGNQPQHF. The CDR3 DNA sequence: TGTGCCAGCAGTGAACACGGTATAGGCAATCAGCCCCAGCATTTT. The full variable domain, completed using reference TRBV2 and TRBJ1-5, is EPEVTQTPSHQVTQMGQEVILRCVPISNHLYFYWYRQILGQKVEFLVSFYNNEISEKSEIFDDQFSVERPDGSNFTLKIRSTKLEDSAMYFCASSEHGIGNQPQHFGDGTRLSIL.

This clonotype has a count of ten or more. The V and J genes are TRBV20-1 and TRBJ2-7, with D unresolved. Germline values: CDR1 DFQATT, CDR2 SNEGSKA (reference sequence). The V end lost 4 bases, the J end lost 5 bases, and 15 bases lay between the germline ends. The CDR3 runs 13 residues. The DNA of the CDR3 is TGCAGTGCTACCTGGGGTAAGGCTGACGAGCAGTACTTC. This sequence encodes CSATWGKADEQYF.